This TCR beta chain was identified in a study of beta chain features in type 1 diabetes. Study observations and caveats: Although PCR might favor shorter templates, it would do so equally in patients and controls. Healthy donors had naive, central memory and Treg TCRB repertoires that appeared less similar than those seen among patients.

Germline CDR1 and CDR2: KGHSH and LQKENI. V lost 3 bases and J 5 bases, leaving 10 bases between the germline ends. The CDR3 is 13 amino acids. Blood was drawn once from each donor into heparinised tubes. The draws averaged roughly 120 mL. A CD45RO/CCR7/CD25/CD127/CD95/CD27 panel sorted naive, central memory, regulatory and stem cell-like memory CD4+ cells. Isolated RNA was reverse transcribed in full, so expressed TCRB transcripts were sequenced. Generated by immunoSEQ multiplex PCR, the TCRdb table keeps only in-frame clones and is missing some. Found here are 140,000 or so clones, 9% to 9.5% of them singletons; the top ten hold 0.68%. This clone was counted at least ten times. Antigen specificity is unknown.

The specimen sequenced was central memory CD4+ T cells from blood. The source of this sequence is a man younger than 30 in good health. The genes are TRBV18 and TRBJ2-5; D remains unclear. The CDR3 is CASSPDKQETQYF. Written as DNA, the CDR3 is TGTGCCAGCTCACCCGATAAACAGGAGACCCAGTACTTC.